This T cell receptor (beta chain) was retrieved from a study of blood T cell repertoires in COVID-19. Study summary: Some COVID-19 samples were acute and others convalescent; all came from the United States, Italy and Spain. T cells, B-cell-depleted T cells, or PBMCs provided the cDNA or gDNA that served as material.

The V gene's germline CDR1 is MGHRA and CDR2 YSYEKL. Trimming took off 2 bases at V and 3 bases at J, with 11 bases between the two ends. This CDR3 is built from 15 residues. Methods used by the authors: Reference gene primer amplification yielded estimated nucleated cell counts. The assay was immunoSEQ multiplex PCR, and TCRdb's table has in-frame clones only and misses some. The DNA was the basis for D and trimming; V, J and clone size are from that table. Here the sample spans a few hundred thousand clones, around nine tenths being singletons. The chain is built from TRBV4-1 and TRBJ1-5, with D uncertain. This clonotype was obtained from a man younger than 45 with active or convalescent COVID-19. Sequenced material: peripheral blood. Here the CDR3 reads CASSQFPGVNQPQHF. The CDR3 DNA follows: TGCGCCAGCAGCCAATTCCCAGGCGTCAATCAGCCCCAGCATTTT.